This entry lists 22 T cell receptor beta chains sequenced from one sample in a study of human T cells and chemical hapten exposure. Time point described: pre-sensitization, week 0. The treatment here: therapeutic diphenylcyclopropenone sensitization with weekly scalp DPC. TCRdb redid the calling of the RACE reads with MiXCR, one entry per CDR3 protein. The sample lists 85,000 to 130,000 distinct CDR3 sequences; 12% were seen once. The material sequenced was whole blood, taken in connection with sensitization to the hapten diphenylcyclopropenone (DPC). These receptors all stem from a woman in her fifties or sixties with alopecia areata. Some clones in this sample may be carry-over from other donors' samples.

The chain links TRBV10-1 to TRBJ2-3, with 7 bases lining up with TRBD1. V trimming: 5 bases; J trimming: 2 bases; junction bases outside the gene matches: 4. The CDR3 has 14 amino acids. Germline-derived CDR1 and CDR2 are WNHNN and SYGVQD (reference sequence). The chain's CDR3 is CASSTGTATDTQYF. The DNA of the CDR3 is TGCGCCAGCAGTACCGGGACAGCCACAGATACGCAGTATTTT.

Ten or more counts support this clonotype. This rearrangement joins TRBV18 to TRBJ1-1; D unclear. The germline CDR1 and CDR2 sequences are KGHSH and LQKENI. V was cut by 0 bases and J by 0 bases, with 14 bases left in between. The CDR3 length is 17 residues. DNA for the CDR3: TGTGCCAGCTCACCACCATCCGGCCTGAAAATGAACACTGAAGCTTTCTTT. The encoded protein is CASSPPSGLKMNTEAFF.

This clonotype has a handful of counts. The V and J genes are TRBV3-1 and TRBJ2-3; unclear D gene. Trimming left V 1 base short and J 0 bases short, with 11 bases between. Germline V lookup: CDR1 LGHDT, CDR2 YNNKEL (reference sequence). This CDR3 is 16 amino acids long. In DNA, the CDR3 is TGTGCCAGCAGCCAAGGGACCCAAGATAGCACAGATACGCAGTATTTT. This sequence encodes CASSQGTQDSTDTQYF.

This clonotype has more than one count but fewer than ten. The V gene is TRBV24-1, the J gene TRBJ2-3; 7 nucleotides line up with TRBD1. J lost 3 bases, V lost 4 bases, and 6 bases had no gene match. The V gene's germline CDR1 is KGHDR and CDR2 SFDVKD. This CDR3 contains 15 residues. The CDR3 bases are TGTGCCACCAGTGAAGACAGGGAGCTGACAGATACGCAGTATTTT. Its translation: CATSEDRELTDTQYF.

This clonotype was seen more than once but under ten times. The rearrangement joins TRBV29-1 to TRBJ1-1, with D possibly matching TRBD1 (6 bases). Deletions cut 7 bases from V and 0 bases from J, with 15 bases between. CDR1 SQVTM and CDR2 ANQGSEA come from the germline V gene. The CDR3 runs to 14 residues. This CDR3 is CSGFPGTLNTEAFF. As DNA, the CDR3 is TGCAGCGGCTTCCCCGGGACACTGAACACTGAAGCTTTCTTT.

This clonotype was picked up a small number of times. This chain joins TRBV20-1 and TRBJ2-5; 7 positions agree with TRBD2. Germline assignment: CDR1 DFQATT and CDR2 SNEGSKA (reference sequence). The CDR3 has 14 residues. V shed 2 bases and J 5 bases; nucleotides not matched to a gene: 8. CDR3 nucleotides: TGCAGTGCTAGACCCGGTCGGGGGGTGGAGACCCAGTACTTC. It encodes CSARPGRGVETQYF.

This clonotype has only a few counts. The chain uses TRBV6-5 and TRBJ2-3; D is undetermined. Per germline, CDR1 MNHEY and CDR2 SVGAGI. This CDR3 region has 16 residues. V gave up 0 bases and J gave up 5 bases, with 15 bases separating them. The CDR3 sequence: CASSYSQASDGDTQYF. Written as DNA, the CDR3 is TGTGCCAGCAGTTACTCCCAGGCCAGCGACGGAGATACGCAGTATTTT.

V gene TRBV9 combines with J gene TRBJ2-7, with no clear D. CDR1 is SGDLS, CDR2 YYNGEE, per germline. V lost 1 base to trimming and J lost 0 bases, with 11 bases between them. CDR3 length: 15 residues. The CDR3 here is CASSVFDGSSYEQYF. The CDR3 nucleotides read TGTGCCAGCAGCGTATTTGACGGTTCCTCCTACGAGCAGTACTTC. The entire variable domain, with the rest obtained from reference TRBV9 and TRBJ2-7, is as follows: DSGVTQTPKHLITATGQRVTLRCSPRSGDLSVYWYQQSLDQGLQFLIQYYNGEERAKGNILERFSAQQFPDLHSELNLSSLELGDSALYFCASSVFDGSSYEQYFGPGTRLTVT.

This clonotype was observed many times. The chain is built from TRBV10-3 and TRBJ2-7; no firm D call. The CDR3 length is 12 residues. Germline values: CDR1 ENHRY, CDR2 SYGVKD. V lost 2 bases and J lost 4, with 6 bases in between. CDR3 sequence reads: CAISEPRYEQYF. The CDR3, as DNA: TGTGCCATCAGTGAGCCACGATACGAGCAGTACTTC.

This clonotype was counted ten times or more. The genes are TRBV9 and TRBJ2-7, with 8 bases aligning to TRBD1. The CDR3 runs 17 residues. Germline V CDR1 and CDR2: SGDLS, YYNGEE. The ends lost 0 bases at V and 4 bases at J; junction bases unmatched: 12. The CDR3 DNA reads TGTGCCAGCAGCGTAGCATCGGTCCGACAGGGGTCATACGAGCAGTACTTC. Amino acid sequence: CASSVASVRQGSYEQYF.

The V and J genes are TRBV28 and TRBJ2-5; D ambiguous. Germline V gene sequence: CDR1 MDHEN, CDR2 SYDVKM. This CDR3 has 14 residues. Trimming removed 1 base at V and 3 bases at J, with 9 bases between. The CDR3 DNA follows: TGTGCCAGCAGTTTATTCTCAGCAAAAGAGACCCAGTACTTC. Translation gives CASSLFSAKETQYF.

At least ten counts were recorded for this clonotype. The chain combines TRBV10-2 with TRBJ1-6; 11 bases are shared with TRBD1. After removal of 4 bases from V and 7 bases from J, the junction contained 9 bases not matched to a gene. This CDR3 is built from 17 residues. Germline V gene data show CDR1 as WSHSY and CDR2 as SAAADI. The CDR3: CASSALDRGLGNSPLHF. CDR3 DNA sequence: TGCGCCAGCAGTGCGTTGGACAGGGGGCTTGGGAATTCACCCCTCCACTTT.

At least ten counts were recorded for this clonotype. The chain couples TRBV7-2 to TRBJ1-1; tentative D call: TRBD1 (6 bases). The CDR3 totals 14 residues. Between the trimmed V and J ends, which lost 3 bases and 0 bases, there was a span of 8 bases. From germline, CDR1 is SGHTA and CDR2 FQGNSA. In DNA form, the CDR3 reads TGTGCCAGCAGCTTTGGACAGATGAACACTGAAGCTTTCTTT. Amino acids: CASSFGQMNTEAFF.

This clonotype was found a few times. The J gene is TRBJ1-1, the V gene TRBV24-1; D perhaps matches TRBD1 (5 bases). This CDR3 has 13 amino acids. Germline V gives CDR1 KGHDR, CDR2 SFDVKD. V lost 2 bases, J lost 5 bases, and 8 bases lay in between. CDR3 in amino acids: CATSDWGATEAFF. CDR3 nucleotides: TGTGCCACCAGTGATTGGGGCGCGACTGAAGCTTTCTTT.

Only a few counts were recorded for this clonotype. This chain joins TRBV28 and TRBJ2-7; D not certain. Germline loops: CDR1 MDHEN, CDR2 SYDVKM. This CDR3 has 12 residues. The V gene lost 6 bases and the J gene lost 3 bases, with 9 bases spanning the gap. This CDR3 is CASRDSYYEQYF. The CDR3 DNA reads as TGTGCCAGCAGAGACTCGTACTACGAGCAGTACTTC.

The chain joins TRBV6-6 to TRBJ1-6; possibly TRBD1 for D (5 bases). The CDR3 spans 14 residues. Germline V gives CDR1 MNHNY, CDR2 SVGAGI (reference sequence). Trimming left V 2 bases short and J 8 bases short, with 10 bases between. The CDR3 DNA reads TGTGCCAGCAGTTACGGGCAGGGCGATTCACCCCTCCACTTT. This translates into CASSYGQGDSPLHF.

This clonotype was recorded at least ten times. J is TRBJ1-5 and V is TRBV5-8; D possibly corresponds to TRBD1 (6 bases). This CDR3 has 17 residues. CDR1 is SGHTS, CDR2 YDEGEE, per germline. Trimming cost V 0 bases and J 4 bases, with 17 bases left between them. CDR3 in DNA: TGTGCCAGCAGCTTGGAAATCTCAGGGGCCGGGAATCAGCCCCAGCATTTT. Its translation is CASSLEISGAGNQPQHF.

The CDR3 nucleotides read TGTGCCAGCAGTTTTTATCGGAACACCATATATTTT. Protein product: CASSFYRNTIYF. V usage is TRBV12-3 or TRBV12-4 and J usage is TRBJ1-3; unclear D gene. The V end was cut by 3 bases, the J end by 7 bases, with 7 bases between. The CDR3 contains 12 residues.

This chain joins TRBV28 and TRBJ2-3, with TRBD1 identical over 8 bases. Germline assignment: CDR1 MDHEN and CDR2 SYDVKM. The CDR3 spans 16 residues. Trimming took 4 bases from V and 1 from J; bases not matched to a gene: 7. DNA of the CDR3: TGTGCCAGCAGTTCCCCTCCGACAGGGGGCACAGATACGCAGTATTTT. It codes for CASSSPPTGGTDTQYF.

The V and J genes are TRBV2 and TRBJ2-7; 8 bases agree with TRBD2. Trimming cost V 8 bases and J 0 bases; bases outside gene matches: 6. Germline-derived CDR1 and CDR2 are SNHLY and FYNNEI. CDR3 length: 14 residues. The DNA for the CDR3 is TGTGCCAGCCGCGTAGCGGGATACTCCTACGAGCAGTACTTC. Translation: CASRVAGYSYEQYF.

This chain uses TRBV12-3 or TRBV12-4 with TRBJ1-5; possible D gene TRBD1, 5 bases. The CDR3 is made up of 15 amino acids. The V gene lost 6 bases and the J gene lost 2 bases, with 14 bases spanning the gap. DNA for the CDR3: TGTGCCAGCAGCTCGGGGGGGAGCGGCAATCAGCCCCAGCATTTT. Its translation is CASSSGGSGNQPQHF.

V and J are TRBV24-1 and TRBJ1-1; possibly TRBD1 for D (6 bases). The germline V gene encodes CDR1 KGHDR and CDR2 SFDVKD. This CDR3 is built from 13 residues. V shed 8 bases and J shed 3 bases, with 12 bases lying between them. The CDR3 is CATKNREYTEAFF. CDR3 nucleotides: TGTGCCACCAAAAACAGGGAATACACTGAAGCTTTCTTT.